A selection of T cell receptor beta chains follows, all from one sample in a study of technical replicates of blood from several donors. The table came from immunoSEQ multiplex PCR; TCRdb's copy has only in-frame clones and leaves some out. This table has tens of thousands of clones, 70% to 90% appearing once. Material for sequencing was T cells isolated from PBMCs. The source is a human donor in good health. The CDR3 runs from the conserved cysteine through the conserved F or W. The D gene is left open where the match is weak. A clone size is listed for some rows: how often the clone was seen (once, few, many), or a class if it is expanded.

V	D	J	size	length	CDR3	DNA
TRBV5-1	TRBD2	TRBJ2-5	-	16	CASTGPLTSGQETQYF	TGCGCCAGCACTGGTCCACTCACTAGCGGACAAGAGACCCAGTACTTC
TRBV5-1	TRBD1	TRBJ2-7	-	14	CASSLGQGAYEQYF	TGCGCCAGCAGCTTGGGACAGGGGGCATACGAGCAGTACTTC
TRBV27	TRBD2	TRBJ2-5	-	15	CASSFLAGAIETQYF	TGTGCCAGCAGTTTCCTAGCGGGGGCAATAGAGACCCAGTACTTC
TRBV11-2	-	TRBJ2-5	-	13	CASSFTGEETQYF	TGTGCCAGCAGCTTTACGGGAGAGGAGACCCAGTACTTC
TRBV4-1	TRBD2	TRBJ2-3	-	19	CASSQVLPSSGRVTDTQYF	TGCGCCAGCAGCCAAGTACTCCCTTCTAGCGGGAGAGTGACAGATACGCAGTATTTT
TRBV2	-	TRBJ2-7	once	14	CASSGAKRIYEQYF	TGTGCCAGCAGTGGAGCTAAGCGGATCTACGAGCAGTACTTC
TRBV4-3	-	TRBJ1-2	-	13	CASSRGIYYGYTF	TGCGCCAGCAGCCGAGGGATCTACTATGGCTACACCTTC
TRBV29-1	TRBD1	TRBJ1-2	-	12	CSVSRGRDGYTF	TGCAGCGTTAGCAGGGGGCGCGACGGCTACACCTTC
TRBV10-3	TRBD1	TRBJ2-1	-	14	CAILRDRGQSEQFF	TGTGCCATCCTCAGGGACAGGGGGCAAAGTGAGCAGTTCTTC
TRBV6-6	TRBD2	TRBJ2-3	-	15	CASSYDPGRADTQYF	TGTGCCAGCAGTTACGATCCCGGGAGGGCAGATACGCAGTATTTT
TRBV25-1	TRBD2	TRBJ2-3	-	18	CASSEYGLAGRGTDTQYF	TGTGCCAGCAGTGAATACGGACTAGCGGGAAGGGGTACAGATACGCAGTATTTT
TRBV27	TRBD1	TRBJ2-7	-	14	CASSLLGQGNEQYF	TGTGCCAGCAGTTTATTAGGACAGGGAAACGAGCAGTACTTC
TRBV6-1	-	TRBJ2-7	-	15	CASSSPRTATFEQYF	TGTGCCAGCAGTTCCCCCCGGACAGCTACGTTCGAGCAGTACTTC
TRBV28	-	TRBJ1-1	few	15	CASISPVGGGTEAFF	TGTGCCAGCATCTCACCCGTCGGGGGAGGCACTGAAGCTTTCTTT
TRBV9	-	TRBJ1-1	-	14	CASSVLPDRGEAFF	TGTGCCAGCAGCGTTCTGCCGGACAGAGGGGAAGCTTTCTTT
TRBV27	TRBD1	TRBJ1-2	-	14	CASSISGGGYGYTF	TGTGCCAGCAGTATTTCAGGGGGAGGATATGGCTACACCTTC
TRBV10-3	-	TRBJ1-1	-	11	CAISMGGEAFF	TGTGCCATCAGTATGGGGGGAGAAGCTTTCTTT
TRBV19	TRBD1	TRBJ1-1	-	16	CASSSSRTGIGTEAFF	TGTGCCAGTAGTTCGAGTAGGACAGGGATCGGCACTGAAGCTTTCTTT
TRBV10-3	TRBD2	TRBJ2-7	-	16	CAISGTSGLVSYEQYF	TGTGCCATTTCCGGGACTAGCGGGCTCGTCTCCTACGAGCAGTACTTC
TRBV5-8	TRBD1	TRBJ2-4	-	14	CASRRGQVKNIQYF	TGTGCCAGCAGACGAGGACAGGTCAAAAACATTCAGTACTTC
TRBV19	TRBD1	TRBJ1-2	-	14	CASSPGQGAGGYTF	TGTGCCAGTAGCCCGGGACAGGGGGCGGGTGGCTACACCTTC
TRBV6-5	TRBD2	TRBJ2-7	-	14	CASSYTTGTNEQYF	TGTGCCAGCAGTTACACCACCGGGACTAACGAGCAGTACTTC
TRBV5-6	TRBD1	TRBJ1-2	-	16	CASSLIPGQGTHGYTF	TGTGCCAGCAGCTTGATACCGGGACAGGGGACTCATGGCTACACCTTC
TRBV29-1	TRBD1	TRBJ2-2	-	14	CSVPRTGVTGELFF	TGCAGCGTACCCCGGACAGGGGTGACCGGGGAGCTGTTTTTT
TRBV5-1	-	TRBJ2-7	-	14	CASSPSRGSYEQYF	TGCGCCAGCAGTCCCTCGCGGGGTTCCTACGAGCAGTACTTC
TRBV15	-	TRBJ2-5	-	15	CATSRAGQNVETQYF	TGTGCCACCAGCAGAGCTGGGCAGAACGTAGAGACCCAGTACTTC
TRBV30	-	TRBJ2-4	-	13	CAWRGRGVDIQYF	TGTGCCTGGAGGGGCAGGGGGGTGGACATTCAGTACTTC
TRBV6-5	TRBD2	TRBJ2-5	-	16	CASSYGGTIPEETQYF	TGTGCCAGCAGTTACGGCGGGACTATCCCCGAAGAGACCCAGTACTTC
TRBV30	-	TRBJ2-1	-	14	CAWSIGGSYNEQFF	TGTGCCTGGAGTATCGGGGGCTCCTACAATGAGCAGTTCTTC
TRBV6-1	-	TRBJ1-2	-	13	CATPLGTTYGYTF	TGTGCCACCCCCTTGGGGACAACCTATGGCTACACCTTC
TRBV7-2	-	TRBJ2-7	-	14	CASSARDGGYEQYF	TGTGCCAGCAGCGCCCGGGACGGGGGCTACGAGCAGTACTTC
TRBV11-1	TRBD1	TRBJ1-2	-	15	CASSVTGTGSYGYTF	TGTGCCAGCAGCGTTACCGGGACAGGGAGTTATGGCTACACCTTC
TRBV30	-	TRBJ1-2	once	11	CAWSMRGGYTF	TGTGCCTGGAGTATGAGAGGGGGCTACACCTTC
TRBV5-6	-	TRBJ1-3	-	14	CASSLGRSGNTIYF	TGTGCCAGCAGCTTGGGGAGATCGGGAAACACCATATATTTT
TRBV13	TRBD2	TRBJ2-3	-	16	CASSRRLAGGTDTQYF	TGTGCCAGCAGCCGGCGACTAGCGGGAGGCACAGATACGCAGTATTTT
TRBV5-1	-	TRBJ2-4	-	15	CASSPPGSREDIQYF	TGCGCCAGCAGCCCTCCGGGCTCAAGGGAGGACATTCAGTACTTC
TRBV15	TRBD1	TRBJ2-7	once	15	CATSVSGQGAYEQYF	TGTGCCACCAGCGTAAGCGGACAGGGGGCCTACGAGCAGTACTTC
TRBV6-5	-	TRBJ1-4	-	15	CASSRGIATNEKLFF	TGTGCCAGCAGTCGAGGGATTGCAACTAATGAAAAACTGTTTTTT
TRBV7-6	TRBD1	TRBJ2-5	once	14	CASSLGQGEETQYF	TGTGCCAGCAGCTTAGGACAGGGAGAAGAGACCCAGTACTTC
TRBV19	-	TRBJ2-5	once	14	CASAQQGGQETQYF	TGTGCCAGTGCCCAACAGGGTGGCCAAGAGACCCAGTACTTC
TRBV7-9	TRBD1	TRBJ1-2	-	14	CASSPRTGNYGYTF	TGTGCCAGCAGCCCAAGGACAGGGAACTATGGCTACACCTTC
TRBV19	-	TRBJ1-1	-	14	CASSRSARGTEAFF	TGTGCCAGTAGTCGTTCGGCAAGGGGGACTGAAGCTTTCTTT
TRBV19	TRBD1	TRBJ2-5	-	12	CASSRGQETQYF	TGTGCCAGTAGCAGGGGGCAAGAGACCCAGTACTTC
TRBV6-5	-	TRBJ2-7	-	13	CASSYQNSYEQYF	TGTGCCAGCAGTTACCAAAATTCCTACGAGCAGTACTTC
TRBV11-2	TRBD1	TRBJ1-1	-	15	CASSLGTGTGSEAFF	TGTGCCAGCAGCTTGGGGACAGGGACTGGCTCGGAAGCTTTCTTT
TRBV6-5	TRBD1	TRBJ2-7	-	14	CASTPGGEMYEQYF	TGTGCCAGCACCCCAGGGGGCGAAATGTACGAGCAGTACTTC